The clone carrying this T cell receptor (beta chain) was detected only once. The assay was immunoSEQ multiplex PCR, and TCRdb's table has in-frame clones only and misses some. This sample carries roughly 50,000 clones, 93% of them seen once, and the ten largest clones take around 1.7%. The data derive from a study of cytomegalovirus exposure and HLA in healthy donors. This TCR was sampled from a woman under 30 in good health and CMV-seropositive. Sequencing input: PBMCs.

CDR3 sequence: CASTQGYEQYF. In DNA form, the CDR3 reads TGTGCCAGCACCCAGGGTTACGAGCAGTACTTC. The V gene is TRBV6-1, the J gene TRBJ2-5; D may be TRBD1 (5 bases). The better agreement between TRBJ2-7 and the DNA end casts doubt on the J call. Germline CDR1 is MNHNS and CDR2 is SASEGT. The CDR3 runs to 11 residues.